The 23 T cell receptor beta chains below come from one sample, sequenced in a study of blood T cell repertoires in COVID-19. Sequenced by immunoSEQ multiplex PCR; TCRdb stores in-frame clones only, minus some. The data contain 230,000 or so clones, roughly 88% of them singletons. The sequencing input was peripheral blood. The receptors stem from a man in his forties or fifties who had recovered from COVID-19.

V usage is TRBV9 and J usage is TRBJ2-1; D gene unclear. This CDR3 has 14 residues. Between the trimmed V and J ends, which lost 0 bases and 9 bases, there was a span of 13 bases. Germline-derived CDR1 and CDR2 are SGDLS and YYNGEE. The CDR3 is CASSVVAEIGEQFF. The CDR3 coding sequence is TGTGCCAGCAGCGTAGTCGCTGAAATCGGTGAGCAGTTCTTC.

This clone was recorded only once. The chain has TRBV10-1 and TRBJ2-3; possible D gene TRBD1, 6 bases. V was cut by 7 bases and J by 3 bases, with 11 bases left in between. Looked up from germline, CDR1 is WNHNN and CDR2 is SYGVQD (reference sequence). The CDR3 length is 13 residues. The CDR3 DNA is TGCGCCAGCAAATCGGACAGAACAGATACGCAGTATTTT. Translating gives CASKSDRTDTQYF.

V is TRBV4-3 and J is TRBJ2-7; D call uncertain. The CDR3 extends over 14 amino acids. Per germline, CDR1 LGHNA and CDR2 YSLEER. Trimming stripped 0 bases from V and 1 base from J, with 7 bases between. For the CDR3, the DNA is TGCGCCAGCAGCCAAGATGGCGGTTCCTACGAGCAGTACTTC. This codes for CASSQDGGSYEQYF.

The chain joins TRBV7-9 to TRBJ1-5, with 7 bases that match TRBD1. Trimming removed 1 base from V and 4 bases from J; junction bases left unmatched: 7. The CDR3 sequence is 16 residues long. Germline CDR1 reads SEHNR; CDR2 reads FQNEAQ (reference sequence). CDR3 region: CASSLVFDRDNQPQHF. DNA for the CDR3: TGTGCCAGCAGCTTAGTTTTCGACAGGGATAATCAGCCCCAGCATTTT. Complete variable domain (other parts from reference TRBV7-9 and TRBJ1-5): DTGVSQNPRHKITKRGQNVTFRCDPISEHNRLYWYRQTLGQGPEFLTYFQNEAQLEKSRLLSDRFSAERPKGSFSTLEIQRTEQGDSAMYLCASSLVFDRDNQPQHFGDGTRLSIL.

This clone has just one count. This chain uses TRBV21-1 with TRBJ1-5; the DNA was not compared with TRBD1, the D call given in the table. TRBV21-1 counts as a pseudogene. The CDR3 has 20 amino acids. The CDR3 loop reads CASTCTGTALTKYSNQPQHF. CDR3 DNA: TGTGCCAGCACCTGTACCGGGACAGCCCTCACCAAATATAGCAATCAGCCCCAGCATTTT.

This clone has just one count. The same CDR3 arises from other DNA sequences in this sample as well. The CDR3 DNA reads as TGTGCCAGCAGCGGGAGGGGCTCTGGAAACACCATATATTTT. Protein: CASSGRGSGNTIYF. V is TRBV6-6 and J is TRBJ1-3; D is perhaps TRBD1 (5 bases). There are 14 residues in the CDR3. Germline loops: CDR1 MNHNY, CDR2 SVGAGI (reference sequence). Trimming stripped 6 bases from V and 0 bases from J, with 9 bases between.

The chain has TRBV27 and TRBJ1-5, with 7 nucleotides matching TRBD1. V lost 2 bases and J lost 6; bases outside the gene matches: 1. The germline gives CDR1 MNHEY, CDR2 SMNVEV (reference sequence). The length of the CDR3 is 13 residues. The CDR3 is CASSLDRAQPQHF. For the CDR3, the DNA is TGTGCCAGCAGTTTAGACAGGGCTCAGCCCCAGCATTTT.

This clone was counted a single time. The J gene is TRBJ1-2, the V gene TRBV11-2, with TRBD1 matching 10 bases. With 5 bases clipped from V and 9 bases from J, the junction kept 3 bases outside the gene matches. The CDR3 has 12 amino acids. Germline values: CDR1 SGHAT, CDR2 FQNNGV. DNA for the CDR3: TGTGCCAGCAGCCCGGGACAGGGGCGCTACACCTTC. Its protein is CASSPGQGRYTF.

The gene calls are TRBV10-2 and TRBJ2-7; 9 nucleotides agree with TRBD2. The CDR3 covers 15 residues. CDR1 WSHSY and CDR2 SAAADI come from the germline V gene. The V and J ends lost 4 bases and 5 bases, in that order; junction bases with no gene match: 9. CDR3 amino acids: CASSGVLAGFDEQYF. The DNA of the CDR3 is TGCGCCAGCAGTGGGGTCCTAGCGGGGTTCGACGAGCAGTACTTC.

The chain has TRBV3-1 (or the pseudogene TRBV3-2) and TRBJ2-2, with 8 bases identical to TRBD1. This CDR3 has 14 residues. V shed 5 bases, J shed 4 bases, and the junction held 3 bases outside the gene matches. Germline assignment: CDR1 LGHDT and CDR2 YNNKEL (reference sequence). Here the CDR3 reads CASSSTGGTGELFF. CDR3 DNA: TGTGCCAGCAGCTCAACAGGGGGCACCGGGGAGCTGTTTTTT.

The rearrangement links TRBV12-3 or TRBV12-4 to TRBJ1-5; D perhaps matches TRBD1 (6 bases). V shed 7 bases and J shed 6 bases, with 13 bases lying between them. The CDR3 contains 13 residues. CDR3 loop: CASKQGESQPQHF. CDR3 DNA sequence: TGTGCCAGCAAACAGGGAGAGAGTCAGCCCCAGCATTTT.

This chain joins TRBV2 and TRBJ1-2; 9 nucleotides align to TRBD1. This CDR3 is built from 15 residues. CDR1 is SNHLY, CDR2 FYNNEI, per germline. V was pared by 7 bases and J by 3 bases, with 9 bases of the junction left unmatched. CDR3 DNA: TGTGCCAGCACCACACAAACAGGGGGCGACTATGGCTACACCTTC. The encoded protein is CASTTQTGGDYGYTF.

The gene calls are TRBV7-2 and TRBJ2-7; perhaps TRBD1 as D (7 bases). With 2 bases removed from V and 6 bases from J, the gap between germline ends came to 17 bases. CDR3 length: 15 amino acids. The germline V gene has CDR1 SGHTA and CDR2 FQGNSA. The CDR3 sequence is CASSLRGLGLTEQYF. The CDR3 DNA is TGTGCCAGCAGCTTAAGGGGGCTGGGACTCACCGAGCAGTACTTC.

This rearrangement joins TRBV5-1 to TRBJ1-1, with 9 bases matching TRBD1. Losses at the gene ends were 4 bases for V and 2 bases for J; bases not matched to a gene: 12. The CDR3 has 17 residues. The germline V gene has CDR1 SGHRS and CDR2 YFSETQ. The CDR3 sequence is CASSIQPGQGINTEAFF. CDR3 DNA: TGCGCCAGCAGCATTCAGCCGGGACAGGGTATAAACACTGAAGCTTTCTTT. Filled out from reference TRBV5-1 and TRBJ1-1, the complete variable domain reads KAGVTQTPRYLIKTRGQQVTLSCSPISGHRSVSWYQQTPGQGLQFLFEYFSETQRNKGNFPGRFSGRQFSNSRSEMNVSTLELGDSALYLCASSIQPGQGINTEAFFGQGTRLTVV.

The chain couples TRBV27 to TRBJ1-2; D call uncertain. CDR1 is MNHEY and CDR2 is SMNVEV in the germline V gene (reference sequence). The CDR3 is 14 amino acids. V was pared by 5 bases and J by 3 bases, with 13 bases between. The CDR3 DNA sequence: TGTGCCAGCAGTCCCTTGGGCACGTACTATGGCTACACCTTC. Translating it yields CASSPLGTYYGYTF.

Only one count was recorded for this clone. The CDR3 DNA follows: TGTGCCAGCAGTCGACGACAGGGTGGGGTCTCTGGAAACACCATATATTTT. Translating gives CASSRRQGGVSGNTIYF. The V call is TRBV27, the J call TRBJ1-3; 7 nucleotides line up with TRBD1. The junction had 10 bases not matched to a gene; V was cut back by 5 bases and J by 0 bases. The V gene's germline CDR1 is MNHEY and CDR2 SMNVEV (reference sequence). The CDR3 spans 17 residues.

The chain uses TRBV28 and TRBJ1-2; a weak D match, TRBD1 (6 bases). V lost 5 bases and J 4 bases, leaving 14 bases between the germline ends. The CDR3 has 14 residues. Germline values: CDR1 MDHEN, CDR2 SYDVKM. CDR3 sequence (DNA): TGTGCCAGCAGTCCGAGTGGCAGGGGCTATGGCTACACCTTC. This gives the protein CASSPSGRGYGYTF.

The chain uses TRBV27 and TRBJ2-1; maybe TRBD2 (7 bases). Germline V lookup: CDR1 MNHEY, CDR2 SMNVEV (reference sequence). The CDR3 consists of 13 residues. Between the trimmed V and J ends, which lost 2 bases and 9 bases, there was a span of 11 bases. In DNA form, the CDR3 reads TGTGCCAGCAGTTTAGGGGGGGCCGGTGAGCAGTTCTTC. Translating gives CASSLGGAGEQFF.

CDR3 in DNA: TGTGCCAGCAGTTTATTCGGTATAGCGGGGGGTACTAGCACAGATACGCAGTATTTT. Residues: CASSLFGIAGGTSTDTQYF. The genes are TRBV27 and TRBJ2-3; 10 bases are shared with TRBD2. CDR3 size: 19 residues. V trimming: 1 base; J trimming: 0 bases; junction bases outside the gene matches: 10. CDR1 MNHEY and CDR2 SMNVEV come from the germline V gene (reference sequence).

This rearrangement joins TRBV7-2 to TRBJ2-7, with D possibly matching TRBD2 (5 bases). The V and J ends lost 1 base and 6 bases respectively, with 10 bases between them. The CDR3 contains 13 residues. Germline assignment: CDR1 SGHTA and CDR2 FQGNSA. The CDR3 DNA reads TGTGCCAGCAGCTTAGTCGCCGGGGTCGAGCAGTACTTC. As protein: CASSLVAGVEQYF.

V and J are TRBV7-9 and TRBJ1-3; TRBD1 agrees at 7 bases. Trimming removed 5 bases from V and 4 bases from J; junction bases left unmatched: 14. The CDR3 has 17 residues. Germline V gives CDR1 SEHNR, CDR2 FQNEAQ (reference sequence). CDR3 residues: CASSPQYGNRGGNTIYF. In nucleotides, the CDR3 is TGTGCCAGCAGCCCCCAGTATGGGAACAGGGGAGGAAACACCATATATTTT.

This rearrangement joins TRBV6-5 to TRBJ1-6, with D possibly matching TRBD1 (6 bases). The CDR3 covers 13 residues. The germline V and J ends were trimmed by 8 bases and 6 bases, with 11 bases remaining between them. Germline V gene data show CDR1 as MNHEY and CDR2 as SVGAGI. The CDR3 DNA sequence: TGTGCCAGCTCCCGGACAGTTAATTCACCCCTCCACTTT. This codes for CASSRTVNSPLHF.

V usage is TRBV7-9 and J usage is TRBJ1-6; D not certain. Trimming took off 5 bases at V and 6 bases at J, with 8 bases between the two ends. The V gene's germline CDR1 is SEHNR and CDR2 FQNEAQ (reference sequence). The CDR3 consists of 13 residues. The CDR3 DNA follows: TGTGCCAGCAGCCCCTACCCTAATTCACCCCTCCACTTT. Residues: CASSPYPNSPLHF.